Reported below is one TCR beta chain. The data were obtained in a study of blood T cell repertoires in COVID-19. Study summary: The samples span acute and convalescent COVID-19 from the United States, Italy and Spain. Sources were T cells, B-cell-depleted T cells, or PBMCs; the material itself was cDNA or gDNA.

Source study methods: Counts of nucleated cells, estimated from reference gene primer amplification, were obtained. The assay was immunoSEQ multiplex PCR, and TCRdb's table has in-frame clones only and misses some. Clone size and V and J calls were adopted from that table, with D and trimming inferred from the DNA. The table shows under 45,000 clones, with approximately 89% occurring only once. The clonotype comes from a human donor in a cohort sampled during active COVID-19. The specimen was peripheral blood.

The CDR3, as DNA: TGCGCCAGCAGTGAAAGAGGGTCCTTGTCCTACGAGCAGTACTTC. This sequence encodes CASSERGSLSYEQYF. The rearrangement joins TRBV10-2 to TRBJ2-7, with a weak D call TRBD2 (5 bases). CDR1 and CDR2 (germline): WSHSY, SAAADI. The CDR3 runs to 15 residues. V was pared by 3 bases and J by 1 base, with 13 bases between.